One and the same sample provided the 3 T cell receptor beta chains below, sequenced in a study of early T cells in non-severe SARS-CoV-2 infection. TCRdb itself ran the 5' RACE reads through MiXCR, one entry per CDR3 protein. Here the sample spans about 42,000 distinct CDR3 sequences, less than 8.5% being singletons. The specimen was whole blood. The receptors here all came from an adult who was a healthcare worker with PCR-confirmed SARS-CoV-2 infection or an uninfected control (not recorded which).

V usage is TRBV12-3 or TRBV12-4 and J usage is TRBJ1-5; D is perhaps TRBD1 (5 bases). The CDR3 is 13 amino acids. V was clipped by 8 bases and J by 3 bases, with 11 bases between them. The CDR3 protein is CASRYRSNQPQHF. CDR3 DNA: TGTGCCAGCCGATACAGGTCCAATCAGCCCCAGCATTTT.

This clonotype was recorded at least ten times. The V gene is TRBV7-6, the J gene TRBJ1-1; no firm D call. The ends were cut back, 4 bases at V and 1 base at J, with 7 bases in the middle. The CDR3 sequence is 13 residues long. Germline loops: CDR1 SGHVS, CDR2 FNYEAQ. The DNA of the CDR3 is TGTGCCAGCAGCTCCACCCAGAACACTGAAGCTTTCTTT. Translation gives CASSSTQNTEAFF.

The chain combines TRBV27 with TRBJ2-3; the match to TRBD1 covers 10 bases. Unmatched junction bases numbered 7, after V lost 4 bases and J lost 6 bases. Germline assignment: CDR1 MNHEY and CDR2 SMNVEV (reference sequence). The CDR3 sequence is 15 residues long. In DNA form, the CDR3 reads TGTGCCAGCAGTTCCCCGGGACAGGGGCAGGATACGCAGTATTTT. Protein product: CASSSPGQGQDTQYF.